This TCR beta chain was profiled in a study of human T cells and chemical hapten exposure. With V trimmed by 3 bases and J by 0 bases, 12 bases remained unmatched. The CDR3 loop spans 18 amino acids. Germline V lookup: CDR1 SGDLS, CDR2 YYNGEE. TCRdb reprocessed the RACE reads with MiXCR, giving one entry per CDR3 protein. The sample has about 140,000 distinct CDR3 sequences, approximately 12% seen once. The time point denotes: patch test 2, 6 weeks after DPC sensitization. Described treatment: therapeutic diphenylcyclopropenone sensitization with weekly scalp DPC. The sample was whole blood, taken in connection with sensitization to the hapten diphenylcyclopropenone (DPC). The clonotype was recovered from a woman aged 50 to 65 with alopecia areata. Some clones in this sample may be carry-over from other donors' samples. This chain connects TRBV9 to TRBJ2-1; 7 bases line up with TRBD2. CDR3 sequence: CASSAQSSGMSSYNEQFF. DNA for the CDR3: TGTGCCAGCAGCGCTCAGAGCAGCGGGATGAGCTCCTACAATGAGCAGTTCTTC.